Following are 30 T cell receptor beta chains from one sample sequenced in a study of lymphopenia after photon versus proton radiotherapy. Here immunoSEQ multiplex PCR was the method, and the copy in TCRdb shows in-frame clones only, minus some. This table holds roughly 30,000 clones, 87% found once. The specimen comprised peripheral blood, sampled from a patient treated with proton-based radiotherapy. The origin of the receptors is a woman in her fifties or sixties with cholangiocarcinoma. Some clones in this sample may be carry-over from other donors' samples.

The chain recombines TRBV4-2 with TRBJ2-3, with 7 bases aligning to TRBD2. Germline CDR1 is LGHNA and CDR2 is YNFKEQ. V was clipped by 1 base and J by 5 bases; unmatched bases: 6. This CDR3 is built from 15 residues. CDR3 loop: CASSQGGSVLDTQYF. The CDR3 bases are TGTGCCAGCAGCCAAGGCGGGAGTGTTCTAGATACGCAGTATTTT.

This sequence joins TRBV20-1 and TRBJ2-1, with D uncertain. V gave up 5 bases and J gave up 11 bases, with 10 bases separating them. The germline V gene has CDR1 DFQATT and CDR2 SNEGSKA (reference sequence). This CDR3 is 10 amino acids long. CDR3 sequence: CSALSEKQFF. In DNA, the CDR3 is TGCAGTGCTTTGAGCGAGAAGCAGTTCTTC.

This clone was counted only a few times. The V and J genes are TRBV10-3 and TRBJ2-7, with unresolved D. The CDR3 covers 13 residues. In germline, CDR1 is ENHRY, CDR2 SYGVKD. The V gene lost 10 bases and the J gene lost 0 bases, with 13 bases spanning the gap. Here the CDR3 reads CATEPDLSYEQYF. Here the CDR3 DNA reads TGTGCCACCGAACCGGACCTCTCCTACGAGCAGTACTTC.

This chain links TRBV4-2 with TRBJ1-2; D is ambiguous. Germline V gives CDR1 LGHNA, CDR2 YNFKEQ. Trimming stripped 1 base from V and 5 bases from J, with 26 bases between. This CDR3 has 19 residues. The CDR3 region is CASSQGGLGSLGALYGYTF. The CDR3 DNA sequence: TGTGCCAGCAGCCAAGGCGGCTTAGGGAGCCTGGGTGCCTTATATGGCTACACCTTC.

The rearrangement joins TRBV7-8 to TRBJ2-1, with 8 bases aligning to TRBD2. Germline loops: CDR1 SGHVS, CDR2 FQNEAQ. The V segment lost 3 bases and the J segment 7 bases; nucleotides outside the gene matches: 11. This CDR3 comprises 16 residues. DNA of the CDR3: TGTGCCAGCAGCTTGCAACTGGGACTAGGGGGTAATGAGCAGTTCTTC. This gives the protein CASSLQLGLGGNEQFF.

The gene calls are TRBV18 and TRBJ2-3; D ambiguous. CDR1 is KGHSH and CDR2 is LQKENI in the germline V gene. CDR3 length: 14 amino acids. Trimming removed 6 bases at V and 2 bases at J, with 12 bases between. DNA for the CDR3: TGTGCCAGCTCCCCCGACCGCTCCACAGATACGCAGTATTTT. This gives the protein CASSPDRSTDTQYF.

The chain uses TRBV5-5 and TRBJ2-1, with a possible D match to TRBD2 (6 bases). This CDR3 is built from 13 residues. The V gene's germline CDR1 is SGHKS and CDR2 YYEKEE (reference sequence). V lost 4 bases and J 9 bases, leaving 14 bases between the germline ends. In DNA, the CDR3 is TGTGCCAGCAGCGCGTCCGTGGGGGGTGAGCAGTTCTTC. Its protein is CASSASVGGEQFF.

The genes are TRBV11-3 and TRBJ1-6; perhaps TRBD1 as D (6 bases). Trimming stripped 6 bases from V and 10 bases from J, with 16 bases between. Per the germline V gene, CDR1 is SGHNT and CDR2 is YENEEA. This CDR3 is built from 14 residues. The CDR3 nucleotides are TGTGCCAGCAGTTTGGACAGCCTTGGGTCACCCCTCCACTTT. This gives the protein CASSLDSLGSPLHF.

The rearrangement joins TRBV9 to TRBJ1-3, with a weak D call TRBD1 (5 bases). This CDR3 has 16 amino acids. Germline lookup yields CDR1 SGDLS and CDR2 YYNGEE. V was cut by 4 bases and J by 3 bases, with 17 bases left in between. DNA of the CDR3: TGTGCCAGCAGCTCTAACGGGGCTAGGGATGGAAACACCATATATTTT. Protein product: CASSSNGARDGNTIYF.

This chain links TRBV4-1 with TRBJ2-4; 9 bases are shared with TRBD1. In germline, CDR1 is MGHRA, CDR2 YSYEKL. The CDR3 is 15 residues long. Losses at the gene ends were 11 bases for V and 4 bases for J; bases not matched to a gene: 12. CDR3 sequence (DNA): TGCGCCGCCTCCTCACCGGGACAGGGAAAAAACATTCAGTACTTC. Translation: CAASSPGQGKNIQYF.

CDR3 sequence reads: CASSLKLRKGIQDYGYTF. CDR3 nucleotide sequence: TGTGCCAGCAGCTTGAAACTACGGAAGGGAATTCAGGACTATGGCTACACCTTC. V gene TRBV5-8 combines with J gene TRBJ1-2; no clear D gene. V lost 1 base and J lost 3, with 22 bases in between. CDR1 is SGHTS and CDR2 is YDEGEE in the germline V gene. This CDR3 has 18 amino acids.

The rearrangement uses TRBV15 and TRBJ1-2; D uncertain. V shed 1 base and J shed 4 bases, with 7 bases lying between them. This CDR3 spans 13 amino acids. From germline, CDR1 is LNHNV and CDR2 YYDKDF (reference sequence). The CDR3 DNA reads TGTGCCACCAGCAGAGTAGGACTCTATGGCTACACCTTC. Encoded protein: CATSRVGLYGYTF.

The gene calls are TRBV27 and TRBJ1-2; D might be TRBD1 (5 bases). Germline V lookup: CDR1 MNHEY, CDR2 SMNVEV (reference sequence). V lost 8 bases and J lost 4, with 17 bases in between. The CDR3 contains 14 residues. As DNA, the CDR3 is TGTGCCAGCTCGACGGGGGGGGTGGGCTATGGCTACACCTTC. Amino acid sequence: CASSTGGVGYGYTF.

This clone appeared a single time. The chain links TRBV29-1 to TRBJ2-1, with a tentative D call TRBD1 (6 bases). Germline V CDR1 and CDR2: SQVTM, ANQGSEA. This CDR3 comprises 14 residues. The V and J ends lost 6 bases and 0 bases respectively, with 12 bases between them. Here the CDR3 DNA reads TGCAGCGTCAGAGACAGGAGCTCCTACAATGAGCAGTTCTTC. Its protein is CSVRDRSSYNEQFF.

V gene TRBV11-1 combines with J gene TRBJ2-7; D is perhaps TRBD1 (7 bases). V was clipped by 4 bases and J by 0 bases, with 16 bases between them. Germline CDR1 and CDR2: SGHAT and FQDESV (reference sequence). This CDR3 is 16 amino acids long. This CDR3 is CASSSGGTAGSYEQYF. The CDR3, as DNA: TGTGCCAGCAGCTCCGGCGGGACAGCCGGCTCCTACGAGCAGTACTTC.

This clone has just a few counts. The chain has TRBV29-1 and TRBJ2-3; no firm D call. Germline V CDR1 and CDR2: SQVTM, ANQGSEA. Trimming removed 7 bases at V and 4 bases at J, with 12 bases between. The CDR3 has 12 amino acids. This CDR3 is CSGVDSSDTQYF. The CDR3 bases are TGCAGCGGGGTGGATAGTTCAGATACGCAGTATTTT.

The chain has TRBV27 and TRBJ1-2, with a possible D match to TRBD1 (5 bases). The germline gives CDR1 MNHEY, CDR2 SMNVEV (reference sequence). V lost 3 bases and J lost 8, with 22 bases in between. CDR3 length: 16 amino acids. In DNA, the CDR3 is TGTGCCAGCAGTTTTGGATCAACAGGAGCTGTATACGGCTACACCTTC. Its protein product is CASSFGSTGAVYGYTF.

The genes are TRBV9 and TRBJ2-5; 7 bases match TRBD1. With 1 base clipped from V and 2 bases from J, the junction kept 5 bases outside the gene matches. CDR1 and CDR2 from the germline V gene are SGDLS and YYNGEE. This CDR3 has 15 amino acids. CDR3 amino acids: CASSVLMGQQETQYF. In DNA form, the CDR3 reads TGTGCCAGCAGCGTATTGATGGGACAGCAAGAGACCCAGTACTTC.

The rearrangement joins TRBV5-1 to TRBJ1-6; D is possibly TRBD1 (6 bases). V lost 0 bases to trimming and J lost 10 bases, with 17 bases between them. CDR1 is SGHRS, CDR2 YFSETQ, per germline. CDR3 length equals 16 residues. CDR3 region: CASSLEGGSPGSPLHF. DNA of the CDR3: TGCGCCAGCAGCTTGGAGGGGGGGTCCCCGGGATCACCCCTCCACTTT. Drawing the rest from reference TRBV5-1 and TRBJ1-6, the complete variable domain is KAGVTQTPRYLIKTRGQQVTLSCSPISGHRSVSWYQQTPGQGLQFLFEYFSETQRNKGNFPGRFSGRQFSNSRSEMNVSTLELGDSALYLCASSLEGGSPGSPLHFGNGTRLTVT.

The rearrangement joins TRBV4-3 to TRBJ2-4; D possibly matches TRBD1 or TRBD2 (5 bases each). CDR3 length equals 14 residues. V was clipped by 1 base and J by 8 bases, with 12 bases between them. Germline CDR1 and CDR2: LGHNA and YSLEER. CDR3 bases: TGCGCCAGCAGCCAAGGGATCGGGGCAGACATTCAGTACTTC. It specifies CASSQGIGADIQYF.

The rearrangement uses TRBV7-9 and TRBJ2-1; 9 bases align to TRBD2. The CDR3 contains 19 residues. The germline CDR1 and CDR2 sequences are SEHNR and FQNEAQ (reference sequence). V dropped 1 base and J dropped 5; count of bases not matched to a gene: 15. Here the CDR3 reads CASSLGFWAGGPGDNEQFF. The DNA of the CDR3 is TGTGCCAGCAGCTTAGGATTTTGGGCGGGAGGGCCCGGGGACAATGAGCAGTTCTTC.

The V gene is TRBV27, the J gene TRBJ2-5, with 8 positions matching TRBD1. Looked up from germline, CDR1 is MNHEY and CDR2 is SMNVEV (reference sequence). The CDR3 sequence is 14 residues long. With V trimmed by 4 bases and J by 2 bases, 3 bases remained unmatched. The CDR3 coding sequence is TGTGCCAGCAGTTACACAGGGGGTCAAGAGACCCAGTACTTC. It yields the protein CASSYTGGQETQYF.

Written as DNA, the CDR3 is TGTGCCAGCAGCTCGGGACTAGCGGGCACCGGGGAGCTGTTTTTT. It codes for CASSSGLAGTGELFF. The chain is built from TRBV7-3 and TRBJ2-2, with TRBD2 matching over 12 bases. Germline CDR1 is SGHTA and CDR2 is FQGTGA. The CDR3 spans 15 residues. Trimming at V came to 4 bases and at J to 4 bases, leaving 1 base not matched to a gene.

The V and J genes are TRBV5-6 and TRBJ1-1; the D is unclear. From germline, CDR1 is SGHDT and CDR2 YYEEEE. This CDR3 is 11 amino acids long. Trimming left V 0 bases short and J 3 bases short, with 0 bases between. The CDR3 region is CASSLDTEAFF. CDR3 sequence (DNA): TGTGCCAGCAGCTTGGACACTGAAGCTTTCTTT.

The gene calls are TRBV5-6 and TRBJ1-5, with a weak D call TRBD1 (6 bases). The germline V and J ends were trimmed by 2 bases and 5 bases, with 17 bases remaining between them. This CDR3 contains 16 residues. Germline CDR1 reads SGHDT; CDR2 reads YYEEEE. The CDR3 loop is CASSFGVVAGDQPQHF. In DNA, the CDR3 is TGTGCCAGCAGCTTCGGAGTTGTGGCAGGGGATCAGCCCCAGCATTTT.

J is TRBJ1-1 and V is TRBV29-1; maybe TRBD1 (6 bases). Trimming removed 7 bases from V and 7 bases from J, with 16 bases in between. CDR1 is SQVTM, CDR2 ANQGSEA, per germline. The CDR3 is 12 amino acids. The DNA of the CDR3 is TGCAGCGAACAAAGGGGGGTAGGTGAAGCTTTCTTT. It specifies CSEQRGVGEAFF. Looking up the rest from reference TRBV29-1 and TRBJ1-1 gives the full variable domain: SAVISQKPSRDICQRGTSLTIQCQVDSQVTMMFWYRQQPGQSLTLIATANQGSEATYESGFVIDKFPISRPNLTFSTLTVSNMSPEDSSIYLCSEQRGVGEAFFGQGTRLTVV.

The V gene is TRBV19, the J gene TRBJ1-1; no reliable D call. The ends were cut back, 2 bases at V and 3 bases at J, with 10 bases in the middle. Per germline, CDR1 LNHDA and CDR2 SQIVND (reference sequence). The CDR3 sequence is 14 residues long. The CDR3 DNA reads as TGTGCCAGTAGTATATGGGGTCGGGACACTGAAGCTTTCTTT. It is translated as CASSIWGRDTEAFF.

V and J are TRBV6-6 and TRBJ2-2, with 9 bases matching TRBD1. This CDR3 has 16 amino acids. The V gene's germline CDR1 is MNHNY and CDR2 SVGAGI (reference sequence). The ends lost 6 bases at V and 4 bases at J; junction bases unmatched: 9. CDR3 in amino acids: CASRPPGQGVTGELFF. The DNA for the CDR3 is TGTGCCAGCAGACCACCGGGACAGGGTGTCACCGGGGAGCTGTTTTTT.

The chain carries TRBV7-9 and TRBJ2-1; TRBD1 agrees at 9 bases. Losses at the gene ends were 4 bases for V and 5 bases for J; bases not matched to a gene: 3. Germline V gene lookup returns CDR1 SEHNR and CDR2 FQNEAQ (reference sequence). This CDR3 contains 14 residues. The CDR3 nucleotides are TGTGCCAGCAGCTGGACAGGGGACCACAATGAGCAGTTCTTC. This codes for CASSWTGDHNEQFF.

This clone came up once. The CDR3 spells CASSIDRDEKLFF. The CDR3 DNA is TGTGCCAGTAGTATAGACAGGGATGAAAAACTGTTTTTT. V usage is TRBV19 and J usage is TRBJ1-4; maybe TRBD1 (5 bases). From germline, CDR1 is LNHDA and CDR2 SQIVND (reference sequence). There are 13 residues in the CDR3. Trimming cost V 0 bases and J 6 bases, with 5 bases left between them.